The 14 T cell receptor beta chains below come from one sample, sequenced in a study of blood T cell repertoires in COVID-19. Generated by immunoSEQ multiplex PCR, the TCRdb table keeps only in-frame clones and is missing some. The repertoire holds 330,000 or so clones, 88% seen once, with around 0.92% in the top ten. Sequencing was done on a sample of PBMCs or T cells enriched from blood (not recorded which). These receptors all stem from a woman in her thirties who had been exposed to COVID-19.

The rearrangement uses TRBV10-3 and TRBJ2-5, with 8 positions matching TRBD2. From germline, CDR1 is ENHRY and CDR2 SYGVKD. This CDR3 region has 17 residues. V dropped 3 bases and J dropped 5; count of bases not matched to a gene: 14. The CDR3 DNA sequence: TGTGCCATCAGTGAACGTCTGGCGGGAGGCCTCCCGGAGACCCAGTACTTC. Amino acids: CAISERLAGGLPETQYF.

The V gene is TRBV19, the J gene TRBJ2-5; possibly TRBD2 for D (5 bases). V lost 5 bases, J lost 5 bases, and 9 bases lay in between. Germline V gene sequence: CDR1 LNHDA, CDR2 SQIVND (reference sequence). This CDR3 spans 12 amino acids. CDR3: CASSYGEETQYF. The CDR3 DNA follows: TGTGCCAGTAGTTACGGGGAGGAGACCCAGTACTTC. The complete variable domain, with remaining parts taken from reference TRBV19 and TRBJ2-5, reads DGGITQSPKYLFRKEGQNVTLSCEQNLNHDAMYWYRQDPGQGLRLIYYSQIVNDFQKGDIAEGYSVSREKKESFPLTVTSAQKNPTAFYLCASSYGEETQYFGPGTRLLVL.

CDR3 sequence reads: CASSPETGFEQFF. CDR3 sequence (DNA): TGTGCCAGCTCACCAGAGACGGGGTTTGAGCAGTTCTTC. The chain joins TRBV18 to TRBJ2-1, with a possible D match to TRBD2 (5 bases). Germline V lookup: CDR1 KGHSH, CDR2 LQKENI. The ends were cut back, 2 bases at V and 9 bases at J, with 11 bases in the middle. The CDR3 runs 13 residues.

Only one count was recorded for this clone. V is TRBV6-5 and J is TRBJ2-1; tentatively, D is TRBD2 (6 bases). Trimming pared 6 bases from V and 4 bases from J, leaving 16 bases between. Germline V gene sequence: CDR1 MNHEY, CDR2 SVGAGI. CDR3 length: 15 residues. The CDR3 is CASSRREQVYNEQFF. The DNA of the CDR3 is TGTGCCAGCAGCCGGCGGGAACAGGTATACAATGAGCAGTTCTTC.

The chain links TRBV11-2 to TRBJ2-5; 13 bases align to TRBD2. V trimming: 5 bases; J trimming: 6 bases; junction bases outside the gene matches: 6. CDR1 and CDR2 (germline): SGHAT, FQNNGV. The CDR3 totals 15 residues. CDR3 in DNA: TGTGCCAGCAGCACCAGGACTAGCGGGAGAAAGACCCAGTACTTC. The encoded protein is CASSTRTSGRKTQYF.

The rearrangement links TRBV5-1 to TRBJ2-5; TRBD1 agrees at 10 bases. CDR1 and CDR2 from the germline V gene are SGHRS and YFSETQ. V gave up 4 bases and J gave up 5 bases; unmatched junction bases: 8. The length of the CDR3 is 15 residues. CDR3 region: CASSPGGGQGETQYF. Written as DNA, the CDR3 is TGCGCCAGCAGCCCCGGCGGGGGACAGGGGGAGACCCAGTACTTC.

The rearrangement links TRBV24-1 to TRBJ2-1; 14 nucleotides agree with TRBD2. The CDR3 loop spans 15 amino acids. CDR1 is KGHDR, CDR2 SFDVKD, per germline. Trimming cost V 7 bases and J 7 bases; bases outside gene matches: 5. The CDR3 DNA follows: TGTGCCACCAGCTTGGGACTAGCGGGAGATAATGAGCAGTTCTTC. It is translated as CATSLGLAGDNEQFF.

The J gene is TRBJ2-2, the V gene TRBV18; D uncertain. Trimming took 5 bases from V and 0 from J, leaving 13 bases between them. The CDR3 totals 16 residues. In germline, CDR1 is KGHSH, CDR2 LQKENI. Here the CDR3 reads CASSVQPGPNTGELFF. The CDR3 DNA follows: TGTGCCAGCTCAGTACAGCCCGGCCCGAACACCGGGGAGCTGTTTTTT.

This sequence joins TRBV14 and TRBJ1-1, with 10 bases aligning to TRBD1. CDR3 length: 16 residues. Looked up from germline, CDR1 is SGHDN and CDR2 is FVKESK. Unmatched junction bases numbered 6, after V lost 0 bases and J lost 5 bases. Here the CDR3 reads CASSQDRGQGETEAFF. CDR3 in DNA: TGTGCCAGCAGCCAAGACAGAGGACAGGGGGAGACTGAAGCTTTCTTT.

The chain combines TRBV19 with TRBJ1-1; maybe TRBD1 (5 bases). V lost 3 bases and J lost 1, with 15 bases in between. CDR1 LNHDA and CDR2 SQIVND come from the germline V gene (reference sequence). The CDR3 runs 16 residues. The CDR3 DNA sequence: TGTGCCAGTAGTATCCCCGGCAGGAGGGGGAACACTGAAGCTTTCTTT. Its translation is CASSIPGRRGNTEAFF.

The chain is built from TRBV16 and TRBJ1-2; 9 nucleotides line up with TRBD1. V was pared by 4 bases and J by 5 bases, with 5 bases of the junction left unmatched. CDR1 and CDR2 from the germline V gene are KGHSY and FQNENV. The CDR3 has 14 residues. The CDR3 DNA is TGTGCCAGCAGCCGCCGGGACAGGGCATATGGCTACACCTTC. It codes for CASSRRDRAYGYTF. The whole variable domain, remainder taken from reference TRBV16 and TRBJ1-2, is GEEVAQTPKHLVRGEGQKAKLYCAPIKGHSYVFWYQQVLKNEFKFLISFQNENVFDETGMPKERFSAKCLPNSPCSLEIQATKLEDSAVYFCASSRRDRAYGYTFGSGTRLTVV.

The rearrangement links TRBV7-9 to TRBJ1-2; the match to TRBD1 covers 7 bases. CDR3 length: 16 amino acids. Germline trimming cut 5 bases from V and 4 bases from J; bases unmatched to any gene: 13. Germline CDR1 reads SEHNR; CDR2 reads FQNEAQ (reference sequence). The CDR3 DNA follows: TGTGCCAGCAGCCCCAGACAGGGAAACCTACCCTATGGCTACACCTTC. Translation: CASSPRQGNLPYGYTF.

This chain's CDR3 is CASSSGALGIGSSGNTIYF. For the CDR3, the DNA is TGTGCCAGCAGCTCCGGAGCTCTGGGCATTGGGAGCTCTGGAAACACCATATATTTT. The V call is TRBV5-4, the J call TRBJ1-3; D is uncertain. The V gene's germline CDR1 is SGHNT and CDR2 YYREEE (reference sequence). The CDR3 runs 19 residues. V gave up 3 bases and J gave up 0 bases, with 22 bases separating them.

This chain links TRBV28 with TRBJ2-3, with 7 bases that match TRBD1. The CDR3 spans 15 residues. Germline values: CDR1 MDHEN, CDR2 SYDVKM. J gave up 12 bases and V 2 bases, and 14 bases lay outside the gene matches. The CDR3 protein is CASSLSPSDRETQYF. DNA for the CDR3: TGTGCCAGCAGTTTAAGTCCCTCCGACAGGGAGACTCAGTATTTT.